These T cell receptor beta chains were read from a single sample in a study of radiotherapy plus CTLA-4 blockade in lung cancer. Clones were read by immunoSEQ multiplex PCR, and TCRdb kept only the in-frame ones, dropping some. This table has tens of thousands of clones, just under 85% appearing once. Sequences were derived from peripheral blood, sampled from a patient treated with radiotherapy plus ipilimumab. The receptors stem from a human donor with non-small cell lung cancer whose response to radiotherapy plus ipilimumab could not be evaluated. The CDR3 runs from the conserved cysteine through the conserved F or W. The order of the fields is V gene, D gene, CDR3 length, J gene, CDR3 protein. The D gene is left open where the match is weak.

TRBV5-1	TRBD1	14	TRBJ1-2	CASSWTGGEYGYTF
TRBV27	.	11	TRBJ2-5	CATKAGETQYF
TRBV7-9	.	16	TRBJ2-1	CASSLFDPIGETEQFF
TRBV28	.	15	TRBJ1-1	CASSLVPPWNTEAFF
TRBV29-1	TRBD2	12	TRBJ2-1	CSVTLAGGEQFF
TRBV4-3	TRBD2	16	TRBJ2-3	CASSQDQTGGGDTQYF
TRBV29-1	.	13	TRBJ2-6	CSVEPPGANVLTF
TRBV10-3	TRBD1	14	TRBJ2-2	CAISRDRGSGELFF
TRBV2	.	15	TRBJ1-2	CASSETRMPSAGYTF
TRBV7-9	.	13	TRBJ1-1	CASSWQENTEAFF
TRBV27	TRBD1	14	TRBJ2-7	CASSSDRGGNEQYF
TRBV27	TRBD1	13	TRBJ2-7	CASSWTGNDEQYF
TRBV30	TRBD1	11	TRBJ2-7	CAWGTAREQYF